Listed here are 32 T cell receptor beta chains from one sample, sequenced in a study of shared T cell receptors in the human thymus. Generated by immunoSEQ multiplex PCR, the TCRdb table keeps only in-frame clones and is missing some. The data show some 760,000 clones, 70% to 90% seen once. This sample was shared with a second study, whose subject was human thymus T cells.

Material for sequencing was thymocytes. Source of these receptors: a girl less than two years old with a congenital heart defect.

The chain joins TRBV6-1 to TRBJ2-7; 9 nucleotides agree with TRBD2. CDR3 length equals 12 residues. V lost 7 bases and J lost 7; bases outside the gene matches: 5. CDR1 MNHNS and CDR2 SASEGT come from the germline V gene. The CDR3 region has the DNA TGTGCCAGCATGGCTAGCGGGGATGAGCAGTACTTC. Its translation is CASMASGDEQYF.

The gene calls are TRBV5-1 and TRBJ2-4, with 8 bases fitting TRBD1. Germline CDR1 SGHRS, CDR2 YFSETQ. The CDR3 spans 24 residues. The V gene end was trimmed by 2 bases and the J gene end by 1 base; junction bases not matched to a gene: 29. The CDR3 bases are TGCGCCAGCAGCTTATTCTACACAGGGGGGACGAAAGTGTACGACCCTCTGGCCAAAAACATTCAGTACTTC. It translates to CASSLFYTGGTKVYDPLAKNIQYF.

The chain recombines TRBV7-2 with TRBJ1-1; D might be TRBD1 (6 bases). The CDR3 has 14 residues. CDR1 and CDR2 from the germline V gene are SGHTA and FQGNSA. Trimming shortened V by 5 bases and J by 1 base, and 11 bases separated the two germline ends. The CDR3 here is CASSKTGPNTEAFF. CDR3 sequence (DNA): TGTGCCAGCAGCAAGACAGGACCGAACACTGAAGCTTTCTTT.

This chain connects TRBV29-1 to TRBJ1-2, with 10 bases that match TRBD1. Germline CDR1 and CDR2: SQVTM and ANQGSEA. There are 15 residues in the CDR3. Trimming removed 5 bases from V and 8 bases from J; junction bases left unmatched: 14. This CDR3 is CSVTLGTGEKCGYTF. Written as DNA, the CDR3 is TGCAGCGTTACCCTCGGGACAGGGGAGAAGTGCGGCTACACCTTC. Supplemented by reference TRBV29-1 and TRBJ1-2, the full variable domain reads SAVISQKPSRDICQRGTSLTIQCQVDSQVTMMFWYRQQPGQSLTLIATANQGSEATYESGFVIDKFPISRPNLTFSTLTVSNMSPEDSSIYLCSVTLGTGEKCGYTFGSGTRLTVV.

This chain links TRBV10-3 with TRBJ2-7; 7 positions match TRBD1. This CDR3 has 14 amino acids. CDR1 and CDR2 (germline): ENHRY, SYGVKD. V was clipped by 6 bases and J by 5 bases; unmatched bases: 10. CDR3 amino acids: CAISLTGSTDEQYF. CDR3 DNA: TGTGCCATCAGCCTGACAGGGTCTACGGACGAGCAGTACTTC.

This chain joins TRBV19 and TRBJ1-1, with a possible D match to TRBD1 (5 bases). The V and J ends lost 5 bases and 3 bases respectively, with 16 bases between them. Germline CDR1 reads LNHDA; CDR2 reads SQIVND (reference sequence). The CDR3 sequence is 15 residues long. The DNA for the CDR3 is TGTGCCAGTAGTCCAAGGACACGGACGTACACTGAAGCTTTCTTT. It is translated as CASSPRTRTYTEAFF.

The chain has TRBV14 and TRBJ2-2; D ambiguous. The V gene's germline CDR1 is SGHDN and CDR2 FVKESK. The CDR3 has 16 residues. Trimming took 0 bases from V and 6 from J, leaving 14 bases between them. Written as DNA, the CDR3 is TGTGCCAGCAGCCAAGAAAGTGACGCCGGAGCCGGGGAGCTGTTTTTT. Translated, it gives CASSQESDAGAGELFF.

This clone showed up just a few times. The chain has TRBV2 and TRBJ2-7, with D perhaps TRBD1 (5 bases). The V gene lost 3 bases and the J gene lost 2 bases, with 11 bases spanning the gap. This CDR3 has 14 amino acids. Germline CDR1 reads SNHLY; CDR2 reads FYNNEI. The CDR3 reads CASSDRFRAYEQYF. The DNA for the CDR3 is TGTGCCAGCAGTGACCGGTTCAGGGCCTACGAGCAGTACTTC.

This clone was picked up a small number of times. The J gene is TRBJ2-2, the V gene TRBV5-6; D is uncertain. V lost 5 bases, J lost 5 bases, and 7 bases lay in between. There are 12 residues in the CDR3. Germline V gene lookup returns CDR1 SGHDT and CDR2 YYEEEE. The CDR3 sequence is CASRQETGELFF. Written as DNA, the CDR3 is TGTGCCAGCAGGCAGGAAACCGGGGAGCTGTTTTTT.

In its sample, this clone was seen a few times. CDR3 protein: CASSAPGGRETQYF. In nucleotides, the CDR3 is TGTGCCAGCAGCGCTCCGGGGGGGCGGGAGACCCAGTACTTC. This rearrangement joins TRBV9 to TRBJ2-5, with 8 bases matching TRBD2. The CDR3 is made up of 14 amino acids. V trimming: 3 bases; J trimming: 5 bases; junction bases outside the gene matches: 6. Germline CDR1 is SGDLS and CDR2 is YYNGEE.

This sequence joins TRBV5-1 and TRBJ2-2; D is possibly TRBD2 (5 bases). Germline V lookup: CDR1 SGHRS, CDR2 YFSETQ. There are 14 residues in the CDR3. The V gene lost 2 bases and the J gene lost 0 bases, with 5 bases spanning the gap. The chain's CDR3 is CASSLAANTGELFF. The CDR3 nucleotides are TGCGCCAGCAGCTTAGCGGCGAACACCGGGGAGCTGTTTTTT.

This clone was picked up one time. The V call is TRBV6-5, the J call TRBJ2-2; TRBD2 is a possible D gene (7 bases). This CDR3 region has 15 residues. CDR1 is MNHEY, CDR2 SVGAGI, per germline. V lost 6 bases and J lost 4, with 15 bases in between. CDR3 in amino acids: CASSWGGSGTGELFF. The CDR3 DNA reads TGTGCCAGCAGCTGGGGGGGCTCGGGCACCGGGGAGCTGTTTTTT.

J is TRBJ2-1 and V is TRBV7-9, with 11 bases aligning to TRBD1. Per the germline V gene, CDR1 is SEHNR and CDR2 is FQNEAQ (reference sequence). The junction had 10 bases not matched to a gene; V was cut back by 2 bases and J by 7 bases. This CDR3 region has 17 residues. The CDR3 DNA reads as TGTGCCAGCAGCTTATCCTGGACAGGGGGCTTGGGAAATGAGCAGTTCTTC. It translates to CASSLSWTGGLGNEQFF. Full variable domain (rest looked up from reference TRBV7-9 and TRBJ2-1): DTGVSQNPRHKITKRGQNVTFRCDPISEHNRLYWYRQTLGQGPEFLTYFQNEAQLEKSRLLSDRFSAERPKGSFSTLEIQRTEQGDSAMYLCASSLSWTGGLGNEQFFGPGTRLTVL.

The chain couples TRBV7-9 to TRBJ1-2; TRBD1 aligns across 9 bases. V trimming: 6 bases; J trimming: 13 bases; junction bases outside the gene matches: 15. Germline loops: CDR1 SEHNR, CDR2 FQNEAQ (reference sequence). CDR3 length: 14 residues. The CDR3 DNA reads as TGTGCCAGCAGTACCGGGACAGGGCCCTTCTCGTGCACCTTC. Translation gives CASSTGTGPFSCTF.

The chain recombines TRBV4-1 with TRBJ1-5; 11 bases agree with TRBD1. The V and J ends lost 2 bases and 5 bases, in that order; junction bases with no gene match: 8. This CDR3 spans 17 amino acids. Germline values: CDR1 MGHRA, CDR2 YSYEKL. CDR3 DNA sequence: TGCGCCAGCAGCCAACCCCGGGACAGGGGGTTCCATCAGCCCCAGCATTTT. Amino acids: CASSQPRDRGFHQPQHF.

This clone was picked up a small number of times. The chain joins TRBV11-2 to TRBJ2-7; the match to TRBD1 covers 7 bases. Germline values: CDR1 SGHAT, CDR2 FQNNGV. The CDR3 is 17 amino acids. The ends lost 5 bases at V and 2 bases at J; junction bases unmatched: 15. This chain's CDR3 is CASSPPRRDSLTYEQYF. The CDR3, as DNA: TGTGCCAGCAGCCCCCCACGCCGGGACAGTCTCACCTACGAGCAGTACTTC.

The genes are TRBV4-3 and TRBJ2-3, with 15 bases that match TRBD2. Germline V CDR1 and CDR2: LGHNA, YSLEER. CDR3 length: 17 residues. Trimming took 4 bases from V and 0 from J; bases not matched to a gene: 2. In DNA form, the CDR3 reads TGCGCCAGCAGCCGGGGGACTAGCGGGGGGAGCACAGATACGCAGTATTTT. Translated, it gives CASSRGTSGGSTDTQYF.

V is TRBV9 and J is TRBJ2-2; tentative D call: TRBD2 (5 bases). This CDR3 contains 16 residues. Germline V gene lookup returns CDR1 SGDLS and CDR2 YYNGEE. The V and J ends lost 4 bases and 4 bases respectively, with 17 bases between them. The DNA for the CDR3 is TGTGCCAGCAGCTCCCCCCCCGGCAGCGGCACCGGGGAGCTGTTTTTT. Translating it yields CASSSPPGSGTGELFF.

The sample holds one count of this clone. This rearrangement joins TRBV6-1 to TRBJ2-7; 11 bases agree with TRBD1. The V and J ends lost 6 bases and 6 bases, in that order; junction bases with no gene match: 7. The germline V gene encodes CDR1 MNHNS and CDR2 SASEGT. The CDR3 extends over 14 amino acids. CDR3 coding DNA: TGTGCCAGCAGGGACAGGGGGCGTCTGGGCGAGCAGTACTTC. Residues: CASRDRGRLGEQYF.

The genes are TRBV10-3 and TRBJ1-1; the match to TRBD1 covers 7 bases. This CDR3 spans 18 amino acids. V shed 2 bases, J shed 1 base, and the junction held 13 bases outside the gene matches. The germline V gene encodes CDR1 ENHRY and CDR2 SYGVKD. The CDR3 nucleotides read TGTGCCATCAGTGAGGAGGTGGGGTACAGGGGCCGGAACACTGAAGCTTTCTTT. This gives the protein CAISEEVGYRGRNTEAFF.

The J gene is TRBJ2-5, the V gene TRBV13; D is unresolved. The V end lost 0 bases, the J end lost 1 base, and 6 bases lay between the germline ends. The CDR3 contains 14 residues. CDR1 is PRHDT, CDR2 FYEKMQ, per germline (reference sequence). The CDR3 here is CASSLGPRQETQYF. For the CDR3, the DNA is TGTGCCAGCAGCTTAGGGCCGCGCCAAGAGACCCAGTACTTC.

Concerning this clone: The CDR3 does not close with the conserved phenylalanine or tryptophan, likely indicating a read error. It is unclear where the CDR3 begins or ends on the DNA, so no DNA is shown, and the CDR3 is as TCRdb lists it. CDR3 in amino acids: CASSLEGPGGEI. This chain connects TRBV5-1 to TRBJ2-7; TRBD1, the table's D call, lacks a check against the DNA. Germline CDR1 SGHRS, CDR2 YFSETQ. The CDR3 has 12 residues if both end residues are counted.

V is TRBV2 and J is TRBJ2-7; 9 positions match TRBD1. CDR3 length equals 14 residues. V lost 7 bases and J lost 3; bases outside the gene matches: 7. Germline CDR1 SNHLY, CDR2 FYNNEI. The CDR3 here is CASTPRDRDYEQYF. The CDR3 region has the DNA TGTGCCAGCACCCCCCGGGACAGGGACTACGAGCAGTACTTC.

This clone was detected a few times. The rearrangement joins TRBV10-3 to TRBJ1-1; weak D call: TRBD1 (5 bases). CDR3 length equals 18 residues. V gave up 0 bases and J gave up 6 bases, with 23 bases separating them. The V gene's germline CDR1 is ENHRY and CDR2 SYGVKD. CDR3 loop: CAISESIGRAGRDAEAFF. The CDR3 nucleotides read TGTGCCATCAGTGAGTCGATAGGCAGGGCGGGAAGGGACGCTGAAGCTTTCTTT.

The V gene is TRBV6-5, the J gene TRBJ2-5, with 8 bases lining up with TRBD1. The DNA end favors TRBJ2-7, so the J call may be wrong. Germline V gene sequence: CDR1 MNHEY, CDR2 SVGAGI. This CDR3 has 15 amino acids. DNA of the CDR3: TGTGCCAGCAGTCACCGACAGGGGACATCCTACGAGCAGTACTTC. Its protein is CASSHRQGTSYEQYF.

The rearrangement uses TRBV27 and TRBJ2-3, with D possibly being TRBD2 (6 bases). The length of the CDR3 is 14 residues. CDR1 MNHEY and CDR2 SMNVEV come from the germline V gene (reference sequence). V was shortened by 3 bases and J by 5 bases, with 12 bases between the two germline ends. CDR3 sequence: CASSFDGGGDTQYF. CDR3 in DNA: TGTGCCAGCAGTTTTGACGGGGGTGGAGATACGCAGTATTTT.

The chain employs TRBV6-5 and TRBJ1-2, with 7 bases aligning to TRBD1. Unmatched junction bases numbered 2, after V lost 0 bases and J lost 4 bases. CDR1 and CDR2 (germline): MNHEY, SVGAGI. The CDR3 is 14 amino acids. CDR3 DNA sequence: TGTGCCAGCAGTTACTCTAACAGGGGCTATGGCTACACCTTC. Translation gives CASSYSNRGYGYTF.

CDR3: CASSPRTVAPTQPQHF. In nucleotides, the CDR3 is TGTGCCAGCAGTCCAAGGACAGTCGCGCCAACTCAGCCCCAGCATTTT. The chain joins TRBV28 to TRBJ1-5, with D possibly being TRBD1 (6 bases). Trimming shortened V by 5 bases and J by 6 bases, and 20 bases separated the two germline ends. The CDR3 extends over 16 amino acids. From germline, CDR1 is MDHEN and CDR2 SYDVKM. The full variable domain, completed using reference TRBV28 and TRBJ1-5, is DVKVTQSSRYLVKRTGEKVFLECVQDMDHENMFWYRQDPGLGLRLIYFSYDVKMKEKGDIPEGYSVSREKKERFSLILESASTNQTSMYLCASSPRTVAPTQPQHFGDGTRLSIL.

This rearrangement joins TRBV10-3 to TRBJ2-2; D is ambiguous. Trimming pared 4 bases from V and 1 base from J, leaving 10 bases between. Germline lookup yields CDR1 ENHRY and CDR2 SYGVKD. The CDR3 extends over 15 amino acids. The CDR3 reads CAISGRELNTGELFF. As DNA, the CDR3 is TGTGCCATCAGTGGTCGTGAGTTGAACACCGGGGAGCTGTTTTTT.

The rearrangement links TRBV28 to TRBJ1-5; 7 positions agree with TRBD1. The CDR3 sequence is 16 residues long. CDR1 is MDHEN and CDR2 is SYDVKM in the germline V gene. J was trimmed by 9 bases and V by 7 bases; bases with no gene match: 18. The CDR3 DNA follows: TGTGCCAGCACCTCCAGGGTTCGGCAGGGGGGTGGGCCCCAGCATTTT. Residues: CASTSRVRQGGGPQHF.

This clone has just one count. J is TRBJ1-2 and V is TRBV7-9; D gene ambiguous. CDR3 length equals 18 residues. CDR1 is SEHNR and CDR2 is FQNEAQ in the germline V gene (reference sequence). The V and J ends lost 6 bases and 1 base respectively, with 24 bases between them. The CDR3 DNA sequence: TGTGCCAGCAGACCAAATCCGGGAAGGACGGCTTTTAACTATGGCTACACCTTC. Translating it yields CASRPNPGRTAFNYGYTF.

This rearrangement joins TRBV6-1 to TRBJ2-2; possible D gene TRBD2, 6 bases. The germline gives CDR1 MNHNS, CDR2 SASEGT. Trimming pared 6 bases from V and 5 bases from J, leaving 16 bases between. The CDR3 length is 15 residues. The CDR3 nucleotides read TGTGCCAGCAGGACCCCCGGGACTCCTACCGGGGAGCTGTTTTTT. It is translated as CASRTPGTPTGELFF.